This T cell receptor (beta chain) emerged from a study of T cell responses to AZD1222 COVID-19 vaccine. This table comes from immunoSEQ multiplex PCR, and its TCRdb copy is limited to in-frame clones, with some not included. The table records 110,000 to 150,000 clones, 70% to 90% of them present only once. Per the germline V gene, CDR1 is SGHTA and CDR2 is FQGTGA. The V segment lost 5 bases and the J segment 6 bases; nucleotides outside the gene matches: 12. The CDR3 sequence is 15 residues long. The sequences come from peripheral blood, collected 28 days after the second AZD1222 dose. This TCR derives from an adult who received the AZD1222 COVID-19 vaccine. The chain is built from TRBV7-3 and TRBJ2-7, with TRBD2 identical over 8 bases. Here the CDR3 reads CASSPQAGDGREQYF. The CDR3, as DNA: TGTGCCAGCAGCCCACAAGCGGGGGATGGGCGCGAGCAGTACTTC.